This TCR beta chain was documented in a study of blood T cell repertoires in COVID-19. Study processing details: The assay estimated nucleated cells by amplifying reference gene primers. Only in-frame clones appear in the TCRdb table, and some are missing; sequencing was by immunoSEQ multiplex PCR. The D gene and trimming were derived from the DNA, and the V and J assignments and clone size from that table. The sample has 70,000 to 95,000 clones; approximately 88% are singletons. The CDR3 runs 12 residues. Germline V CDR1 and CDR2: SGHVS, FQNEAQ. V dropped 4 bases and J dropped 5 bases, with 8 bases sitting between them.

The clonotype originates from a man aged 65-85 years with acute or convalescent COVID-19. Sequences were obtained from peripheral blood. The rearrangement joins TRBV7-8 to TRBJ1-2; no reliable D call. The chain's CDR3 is CASSSDLYGYTF. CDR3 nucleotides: TGTGCCAGCAGCTCAGATCTGTATGGCTACACCTTC.